Listed below are T cell receptor beta chains from one sample, sequenced in a study of CD8 T cells in Susac syndrome. Using its own MiXCR run on the immunoSEQ multiplex PCR reads, TCRdb lists one record per CDR3 protein. The sample contains 200,000 or so distinct CDR3 sequences, more than 85% of which appear only once. The sequencing input was CD8+ T cells from PBMCs. The receptors were gathered from a human donor with multiple sclerosis. The CDR3 runs from the conserved cysteine through the conserved F or W. The D gene is left open where the match is weak. Size is stated for part of the rows, as once, few or many counts, or as a class when the clone is expanded.

>TRBV11-2|-|TRBD2|TRBJ2-1
CASSLVGGRALDNEQFF
TGTGCCAGCAGCTTAGTTGGGGGGAGGGCCCTCGACAATGAGCAGTTCTTC
>TRBV6-5|-|TRBD1|TRBJ1-5
CASNRTGDRNQPQHF
TGTGCCAGCAACCGGACAGGGGATCGCAATCAGCCCCAGCATTTT
>TRBV29-1|-|-|TRBJ1-1
CSVEEFRVWTEAFF
TGCAGCGTTGAAGAATTCAGGGTGTGGACTGAAGCTTTCTTT
>TRBV7-9|-|-|TRBJ2-1
CASSPQRTSSYNEQFF
TGTGCCAGCAGCCCTCAGCGGACCAGCTCCTACAATGAGCAGTTCTTC
>TRBV7-9|-|TRBD1|TRBJ2-7
CASGLDRVGSYEQYF
TGTGCCAGCGGATTGGACAGGGTAGGGTCCTACGAGCAGTACTTC
>TRBV15|-|-|TRBJ1-4
CATSRAGTGYEKLFF
TGTGCCACCAGCAGGGCAGGGACTGGTTATGAAAAACTGTTTTTT
>TRBV6-5|once|-|TRBJ1-3
CAVLGTSSGNTIYF
TGTGCCGTACTAGGGACAAGTTCTGGAAACACCATATATTTT
>TRBV10-3|-|-|TRBJ2-3
CAISEDSLDTQYF
TGTGCCATCAGTGAGGACAGTCTAGATACGCAGTATTTT
>TRBV5-6|-|TRBD2|TRBJ2-7
CASSSAGGLYEQYF
TGTGCCAGCAGCTCCGCGGGAGGTCTCTACGAGCAGTACTTC
>TRBV5-1|-|TRBD1|TRBJ1-1
CASSLLGQGAGEKHTEAFF
TGCGCCAGCAGCTTGTTGGGGCAGGGGGCTGGGGAGAAGCACACTGAAGCTTTCTTT
>TRBV7-9|-|-|TRBJ2-2
CASSSPGSPGELFF
TGTGCCAGCAGCTCCCCAGGGTCGCCCGGGGAGCTGTTTTTT
>TRBV27|-|TRBD2|TRBJ2-1
CASSPVRLAANNEQFF
TGTGCCAGCAGCCCGGTAAGACTAGCGGCGAACAATGAGCAGTTCTTC
>TRBV3-1|-|-|TRBJ1-6
CASSQDHGELNSPLHF
TGTGCCAGCAGCCAAGATCACGGGGAACTTAATTCACCCCTCCACTTT
>TRBV5-4|-|-|TRBJ1-2
CASNRGNGYTF
TGTGCCAGCAACCGGGGAAATGGCTACACCTTC
>TRBV11-2|-|-|TRBJ2-6
CASSLDFGGTGANVLTF
TGTGCCAGCAGCTTAGATTTTGGTGGGACTGGGGCCAACGTCCTGACTTTC
>TRBV7-8|-|-|TRBJ2-1
CASSPPGANEQFF
TGTGCCAGCAGCCCCCCCGGGGCGAATGAGCAGTTCTTC
>TRBV5-1|-|-|TRBJ2-1
CASSLADGILNEQFF
TGCGCCAGCAGCCTGGCGGACGGGATTCTAAATGAGCAGTTCTTC
>TRBV11-2|-|TRBD2|TRBJ2-7
CASSLDLLAGGSSYEQYF
TGTGCCAGCAGCTTAGATCTACTAGCGGGGGGTAGCTCCTACGAGCAGTACTTC
>TRBV29-1|once|TRBD2|TRBJ2-1
CSVYGGGNNNEQFF
TGCAGCGTTTATGGGGGAGGGAACAACAATGAGCAGTTCTTC
>TRBV19|-|TRBD2|TRBJ2-2
CATTGLAGTGELFF
TGTGCCACCACGGGACTAGCGGGCACCGGGGAGCTGTTTTTT
>TRBV13|-|-|TRBJ1-2
CASTLRGYYGYTF
TGTGCCAGCACCTTACGGGGGTACTATGGCTACACCTTC
>TRBV5-6|-|TRBD1|TRBJ1-1
CASSLAGTGILNTEAFF
TGTGCCAGCAGCTTGGCCGGGACAGGGATACTGAACACTGAAGCTTTCTTT
>TRBV3-1|-|TRBD1|TRBJ1-1
CASSPRGTGAGTEAFF
TGTGCCAGCAGCCCAAGAGGGACAGGGGCGGGCACTGAAGCTTTCTTT
>TRBV11-2|-|TRBD2|TRBJ2-1
CASSLVTSGRAGEQFF
TGTGCCAGCAGCTTGGTTACTAGCGGGAGGGCCGGTGAGCAGTTCTTC
>TRBV12-3/TRBV12-4|-|TRBD1|TRBJ2-7
CASSNGDRGLDEQYF
TGTGCCAGCAGCAACGGTGACAGGGGGCTCGACGAGCAGTACTTC
>TRBV2|once|-|TRBJ2-3
CASSAVSTDTQYF
TGTGCCAGCAGCGCGGTTTCCACAGATACGCAGTATTTT
>TRBV2|-|-|TRBJ2-1
CASSDSDNEQFF
TGTGCCAGCAGTGACAGCGACAATGAGCAGTTCTTC
>TRBV2|-|-|TRBJ2-1
CASAESGGGGGGNEQFF
TGTGCCAGCGCTGAAAGTGGGGGAGGGGGGGGAGGTAATGAGCAGTTCTTC
>TRBV13|-|-|TRBJ2-1
CASGSSSVNEQFF
TGTGCCAGCGGGTCTAGCAGTGTCAATGAGCAGTTCTTC
>TRBV7-8|-|-|TRBJ1-2
CASSPSFQGGYGYTF
TGTGCCAGCAGCCCCTCGTTTCAGGGAGGGTATGGCTACACCTTC
>TRBV10-3|-|-|TRBJ1-1
CAISEWGGGTEAFF
TGTGCCATCAGTGAGTGGGGTGGGGGCACTGAAGCTTTCTTT
>TRBV19|-|TRBD1|TRBJ1-5
CAPRQGDQPQHF
TGTGCCCCCCGGCAGGGGGATCAGCCCCAGCATTTT
>TRBV20-1|-|-|TRBJ2-4
CSASGGLSRNIQYF
TGCAGTGCTAGTGGGGGTTTGAGCCGCAACATTCAGTACTTC
>TRBV7-9|-|TRBD2|TRBJ2-7
CASSFFGTTNFREQYF
TGTGCCAGCAGCTTTTTTGGGACTACCAACTTTCGCGAGCAGTACTTC
>TRBV12-5|-|-|TRBJ1-1
CASGNMRAFF
TGTGCTAGTGGCAACATGAGGGCTTTCTTT
>TRBV11-2|-|TRBD2|TRBJ2-2
CASSAQSGANTGELFF
TGTGCCAGCAGTGCCCAAAGCGGGGCGAACACCGGGGAGCTGTTTTTT
>TRBV12-3/TRBV12-4|-|-|TRBJ2-2
CASSLIGRQVSNTGELFF
TGTGCCAGCAGTTTAATCGGCCGACAGGTTTCAAACACCGGGGAGCTGTTTTTT
>TRBV2|-|TRBD2|TRBJ2-1
CASSRLAGANNEQFF
TGTGCCAGCAGCCGACTAGCGGGAGCCAACAATGAGCAGTTCTTC
>TRBV30|-|-|TRBJ1-1
CAWSVAGSTEAFF
TGTGCCTGGAGTGTAGCAGGGTCCACTGAAGCTTTCTTT
>TRBV27|-|-|TRBJ2-7
CASRPFLSSYEQYF
TGTGCCTCCCGCCCCTTTTTAAGCTCCTACGAGCAGTACTTC